These 22 T cell receptor beta chains were all obtained from the same sample, sequenced in a study of human T cells and chemical hapten exposure. MiXCR, applied by TCRdb to the RACE reads, yields one record per CDR3 protein. The profile shows 100,000 to 120,000 distinct CDR3 sequences, under 35% of them singletons. Time point noted: patch test 3, about 24 weeks after DPC sensitization. The treatment here: therapeutic diphenylcyclopropenone sensitization with weekly scalp DPC. This specimen was whole blood, taken in connection with sensitization to the hapten diphenylcyclopropenone (DPC). Receptors were obtained from a middle-aged man with alopecia areata. Some clones in this sample may be carry-over from other donors' samples.

This clonotype turned up a few times. The CDR3 here is CASSLNARTDTQYF. CDR3 DNA sequence: TGTGCCAGCAGCCTTAACGCCCGCACAGATACGCAGTATTTT. The rearrangement joins TRBV7-2 to TRBJ2-3; no definite D call. Looked up from germline, CDR1 is SGHTA and CDR2 is FQGNSA. The CDR3 sequence is 14 residues long. Trimming stripped 5 bases from V and 1 base from J, with 10 bases between.

This clonotype was seen more than once but under ten times. The chain has TRBV12-3 or TRBV12-4 and TRBJ2-1; D is possibly TRBD2 (6 bases). The CDR3 runs 15 residues. Trimming pared 6 bases from V and 12 bases from J, leaving 24 bases between. The CDR3 DNA reads TGTGCCAGCAGCCTACCGAGACTAGGGGAGCTGGGGCAGTTCTTC. Its translation is CASSLPRLGELGQFF.

This clonotype has just a few counts. The rearrangement uses TRBV6-2 or TRBV6-3 and TRBJ2-4, with TRBD1 matching over 7 bases. From germline, CDR1 is MNHEY and CDR2 SVGEGT. V lost 5 bases, J lost 6 bases, and 1 base stayed unmatched. CDR3 length equals 12 residues. Here the CDR3 reads CASSRDRNIQYF. CDR3 sequence (DNA): TGTGCCAGCAGTCGGGACAGAAACATTCAGTACTTC.

The chain joins TRBV28 to TRBJ1-2; D is unclear. The V gene's germline CDR1 is MDHEN and CDR2 SYDVKM. CDR3 length equals 14 residues. Deletions cut 5 bases from V and 4 bases from J, with 14 bases between. The CDR3 coding sequence is TGTGCCAGCAGTCCCTCCCCCAGGAGCTATGGCTACACCTTC. Translating gives CASSPSPRSYGYTF.

This chain connects TRBV12-3 or TRBV12-4 to TRBJ2-7, with D perhaps TRBD1 (5 bases). The CDR3 has 15 amino acids. V lost 0 bases, J lost 2 bases, and 11 bases lay in between. The CDR3 here is CASSLALRGTYEQYF. CDR3 DNA: TGTGCCAGCAGTTTAGCGCTAAGGGGAACCTACGAGCAGTACTTC.

This clonotype was counted a few times. The rearrangement joins TRBV28 to TRBJ2-7, with TRBD1 matching over 8 bases. Germline V gives CDR1 MDHEN, CDR2 SYDVKM. The trim removed 6 bases at V and 7 bases at J, leaving 5 bases unmatched. The CDR3 is 12 amino acids. In nucleotides, the CDR3 is TGTGCCAGCAGATCCACAGGGGGTGAGCAGTACTTC. This sequence encodes CASRSTGGEQYF.

A note on this clonotype: This likely comes from a read error, as the CDR3 has no conserved phenylalanine or tryptophan at its end. The CDR3 DNA reads as TGCGCCAGCAGTAGCCAGGGGGCGCCGGATTCACCCCTCCACCTT. Encoded protein: CASSSQGAPDSPLHL. This chain links TRBV10-2 with TRBJ1-6; TRBD1 agrees at 8 bases. V was pared by 5 bases and J by 8 bases, with 8 bases of the junction left unmatched. This CDR3 has 15 amino acids. CDR1 WSHSY and CDR2 SAAADI come from the germline V gene.

V and J are TRBV9 and TRBJ1-3; D remains ambiguous. The V gene lost 2 bases and the J gene lost 0 bases, with 6 bases spanning the gap. Germline V gene lookup returns CDR1 SGDLS and CDR2 YYNGEE. The CDR3 is 14 residues long. This CDR3 is CASSVRGSGNTIYF. CDR3 coding DNA: TGTGCCAGCAGCGTCCGGGGCTCTGGAAACACCATATATTTT. Looking up the rest from reference TRBV9 and TRBJ1-3 gives the full variable domain: DSGVTQTPKHLITATGQRVTLRCSPRSGDLSVYWYQQSLDQGLQFLIQYYNGEERAKGNILERFSAQQFPDLHSELNLSSLELGDSALYFCASSVRGSGNTIYFGEGSWLTVV.

The table lists this clonotype with a few counts. The chain is built from TRBV12-3 or TRBV12-4 and TRBJ2-3; 10 bases map to TRBD2. The CDR3 covers 15 residues. V lost 5 bases, J lost 8 bases, and 10 bases stayed unmatched. In DNA, the CDR3 is TGTGCCAGCAGTCCCCAAGCGGGAGGGCCTGTTACGCAGTATTTT. It codes for CASSPQAGGPVTQYF.

This clonotype has only a few counts. This chain uses TRBV21-1 with TRBJ2-1; the D segment call TRBD2 is taken from the table without a DNA check. TRBV21-1 is designated a pseudogene. The CDR3 is 13 residues long. The CDR3 DNA sequence: TGTGCCATTACTAGCGAGTCCTACAATGAGCAGTTCTTC. As protein: CAITSESYNEQFF.

The table lists this clonotype with a count of one. This chain uses TRBV27 with TRBJ2-3; weak D call: TRBD2 (6 bases). CDR3 length equals 15 residues. In germline, CDR1 is MNHEY, CDR2 SMNVEV (reference sequence). Trimming removed 6 bases from V and 2 bases from J, with 15 bases in between. CDR3 loop: CASRDGGKNTDTQYF. DNA of the CDR3: TGTGCCAGCAGGGACGGCGGGAAAAACACAGATACGCAGTATTTT.

This clonotype was counted a few times. The rearrangement uses TRBV6-2 or TRBV6-3 and TRBJ2-5, with D perhaps matching TRBD2 (5 bases). CDR3 length: 13 amino acids. Germline V gives CDR1 MNHEY, CDR2 SVGEGT. The ends were cut back, 5 bases at V and 4 bases at J, with 11 bases in the middle. DNA of the CDR3: TGTGCCAGCAGTCACCGGAGGATAGAGACCCAGTACTTC. The encoded protein is CASSHRRIETQYF.

This clonotype turned up a few times. The chain links TRBV20-1 to TRBJ2-7; 7 nucleotides match TRBD1. Germline CDR1 and CDR2: DFQATT and SNEGSKA (reference sequence). Unmatched junction bases numbered 6, after V lost 1 base and J lost 6 bases. The CDR3 sequence is 13 residues long. In DNA form, the CDR3 reads TGCAGTGCTAGAGTAAACAGGGGTACCGAGCAGTACTTC. Translating gives CSARVNRGTEQYF.

This clonotype was observed a handful of times. CDR3 in DNA: TGCGCCAGCAGAGTGGGTGGAGGGGCTTACGAGCAGTACTTC. It specifies CASRVGGGAYEQYF. The rearrangement links TRBV5-1 to TRBJ2-7; the D gene is possibly TRBD2 (6 bases). Germline V CDR1 and CDR2: SGHRS, YFSETQ. CDR3 length: 14 residues. V lost 5 bases, J lost 4 bases, and 16 bases lay in between.

This clonotype was seen only a few times. The V call is TRBV12-3 or TRBV12-4, the J call TRBJ2-3, with D uncertain. The CDR3 is 14 residues long. The V end was cut by 1 base, the J end by 8 bases, with 13 bases between. The CDR3 is CASSLEGPPATQYF. DNA of the CDR3: TGTGCCAGCAGTTTAGAAGGACCTCCAGCTACGCAGTATTTT.

V and J are TRBV28 and TRBJ2-7; no clear D gene. Germline CDR1 MDHEN, CDR2 SYDVKM. V was cut by 6 bases and J by 2 bases, with 8 bases left in between. The CDR3 has 12 residues. CDR3 sequence reads: CASRPDTYEQYF. The CDR3 coding sequence is TGTGCCAGCAGGCCTGATACCTACGAGCAGTACTTC.

In its sample, this clonotype was seen a few times. The rearrangement joins TRBV7-2 to TRBJ2-3; TRBD1 matches 9 bases. This CDR3 has 17 amino acids. From germline, CDR1 is SGHTA and CDR2 FQGNSA. V lost 4 bases to trimming and J lost 0 bases; unmatched junction nucleotides: 8. The CDR3 DNA reads as TGTGCCAGCAGCTGGGGACAGGGACCACCTAGCACAGATACGCAGTATTTT. It is translated as CASSWGQGPPSTDTQYF.

V usage is TRBV6-4 and J usage is TRBJ1-5; D remains unclear. The germline gives CDR1 MRHNA, CDR2 SNTAGT. Trimming took 4 bases from V and 1 from J, leaving 20 bases between them. The CDR3 loop spans 18 amino acids. The CDR3 DNA reads TGTGCCAGCAGTGTGTCTTTGTTTGGGCATTTAAGCAATCAGCCCCAGCATTTT. Translating gives CASSVSLFGHLSNQPQHF.

CDR3 sequence (DNA): TGTGCCAGCAGGGACATTCACGAGCAGTACTTC. Protein: CASRDIHEQYF. The gene calls are TRBV6-2 or TRBV6-3 and TRBJ2-7, with D possibly being TRBD1 (5 bases). CDR3 size: 11 residues. The germline CDR1 and CDR2 sequences are MNHEY and SVGEGT. V was shortened by 6 bases and J by 5 bases, with 8 bases between the two germline ends.

This clonotype has just a few counts. V is TRBV19 and J is TRBJ1-6; D possibly corresponds to TRBD1 (5 bases). V was trimmed by 3 bases and J by 7 bases, leaving 13 bases between them. The CDR3 is 15 amino acids. Germline CDR1 is LNHDA and CDR2 is SQIVND (reference sequence). CDR3 sequence (DNA): TGTGCCAGTAGTATTGGGGGACTGTCGAATTCACCCCTCCACTTT. Translating it yields CASSIGGLSNSPLHF.

This clonotype was counted between two and nine times. The chain is built from TRBV27 and TRBJ1-2; D remains ambiguous. This CDR3 has 16 amino acids. V lost 0 bases and J lost 4, with 15 bases in between. Germline CDR1 MNHEY, CDR2 SMNVEV (reference sequence). The CDR3 is CASSLSRSSGSYGYTF. As DNA, the CDR3 is TGTGCCAGCAGTTTATCGAGGTCCTCCGGGAGCTATGGCTACACCTTC.

This clonotype has just a few counts. The chain carries TRBV7-2 and TRBJ2-7; D gene ambiguous. Germline V CDR1 and CDR2: SGHTA, FQGNSA. The CDR3 sequence is 15 residues long. V was clipped by 5 bases and J by 0 bases, with 14 bases between them. The CDR3 spells CASSPHDISSYEQYF. The DNA of the CDR3 is TGTGCCAGCAGCCCTCACGACATATCCTCCTACGAGCAGTACTTC.